The 25 T cell receptor beta chains listed next were all sequenced from one sample in a study of cytomegalovirus exposure and HLA in healthy donors. PCR was performed using 60 Vbeta and 13 Jbeta primers. Some clones are missing from TCRdb's copy, which holds only in-frame ones; the method was immunoSEQ multiplex PCR. Of over 150,000 clones listed, 70% to 80% are singletons. Source material: PBMCs. The receptor source for this set is a man aged 18 to 35 in good health and CMV-seropositive.

V gene TRBV4-3 combines with J gene TRBJ2-7; TRBD1 might be the D (6 bases). CDR1 and CDR2 from the germline V gene are LGHNA and YSLEER. The V gene lost 0 bases and the J gene lost 3 bases, with 15 bases spanning the gap. CDR3 size: 16 residues. CDR3: CASSQERGQGYYEQYF. CDR3 DNA: TGCGCCAGCAGCCAAGAAAGAGGGCAGGGGTACTACGAGCAGTACTTC.

This clone occurred once. One end of the junction is discordant with germline, which a read error may explain. The J gene is TRBJ1-2, the V gene TRBV18, with 8 bases fitting TRBD1. There are 11 residues in the CDR3. Germline CDR1 is KGHSH and CDR2 is LQKENI. CDR3 amino acids: CASSQGDGYTF. In DNA form, the CDR3 reads TGTGCCAGTTCACAGGGGGATGGCTACACCTTC.

The J gene is TRBJ2-7, the V gene TRBV5-1; 8 positions match TRBD1. There are 18 residues in the CDR3. Per germline, CDR1 SGHRS and CDR2 YFSETQ. With 0 bases clipped from V and 0 bases from J, the junction kept 11 bases outside the gene matches. CDR3 coding DNA: TGCGCCAGCAGCTTGGGGGACGCTCAGACAGGGGTCTCCTACGAGCAGTACTTC. Amino acids: CASSLGDAQTGVSYEQYF.

The table lists this clone with a few counts. The genes are TRBV18 and TRBJ1-5, with 10 bases identical to TRBD1. The CDR3 spans 16 residues. V trimming: 2 bases; J trimming: 6 bases; junction bases outside the gene matches: 7. Germline values: CDR1 KGHSH, CDR2 LQKENI. CDR3: CASSPTTGQGVQPQHF. In DNA form, the CDR3 reads TGTGCCAGCTCACCAACTACAGGACAGGGGGTTCAGCCCCAGCATTTT.

This chain joins TRBV19 and TRBJ1-1; TRBD1 might be the D (6 bases). The germline V gene has CDR1 LNHDA and CDR2 SQIVND (reference sequence). Trimming removed 8 bases from V and 0 bases from J, with 16 bases in between. This CDR3 spans 15 amino acids. The CDR3 nucleotides read TGTGCCAGTGGGGGCCACGGGGCCTTGAACACTGAAGCTTTCTTT. This sequence encodes CASGGHGALNTEAFF.

V usage is TRBV6-1 and J usage is TRBJ2-7; the D is unclear. The V and J ends lost 7 bases and 4 bases respectively, with 17 bases between them. The CDR3 runs 14 residues. Looked up from germline, CDR1 is MNHNS and CDR2 is SASEGT. CDR3 coding DNA: TGTGCCAGCAATGATCCAGAAGATTTATACGAGCAGTACTTC. Amino acids: CASNDPEDLYEQYF.

This clone was found a few times. The chain carries TRBV15 and TRBJ1-4; the D gene is possibly TRBD1 (5 bases). CDR3 length equals 15 residues. V lost 2 bases and J 5 bases, leaving 12 bases between the germline ends. The germline V gene has CDR1 LNHNV and CDR2 YYDKDF (reference sequence). CDR3: CATSRPGTKNEKLFF. The CDR3 nucleotides are TGTGCCACCAGCAGACCCGGGACTAAAAATGAAAAACTGTTTTTT.

The gene calls are TRBV19 and TRBJ2-2; D not resolved. Trimming took 3 bases from V and 10 from J, leaving 6 bases between them. This CDR3 comprises 11 residues. Germline values: CDR1 LNHDA, CDR2 SQIVND (reference sequence). CDR3: CASSILAELFF. In nucleotides, the CDR3 is TGTGCCAGTAGTATCCTGGCGGAGCTGTTTTTT. The full variable domain, completed using reference TRBV19 and TRBJ2-2, is DGGITQSPKYLFRKEGQNVTLSCEQNLNHDAMYWYRQDPGQGLRLIYYSQIVNDFQKGDIAEGYSVSREKKESFPLTVTSAQKNPTAFYLCASSILAELFFGEGSRLTVL.

The chain is built from TRBV5-4 and TRBJ2-3; TRBD2 might be the D (6 bases). The germline V and J ends were trimmed by 1 base and 1 base, with 7 bases remaining between them. CDR3 length equals 14 residues. CDR1 is SGHNT, CDR2 YYREEE, per germline (reference sequence). The CDR3 nucleotides are TGTGCCAGCAGCTTGCCGGGGGGCACAGATACGCAGTATTTT. Encoded protein: CASSLPGGTDTQYF. The full variable domain, its missing parts supplied by reference TRBV5-4 and TRBJ2-3, is ETGVTQSPTHLIKTRGQQVTLRCSSQSGHNTVSWYQQALGQGPQFIFQYYREEENGRGNFPPRFSGLQFPNYSSELNVNALELDDSALYLCASSLPGGTDTQYFGPGTRLTVL.

This chain links TRBV6-6 with TRBJ2-3, with a weak D call TRBD2 (6 bases). With 8 bases removed from V and 6 bases from J, the gap between germline ends came to 15 bases. This CDR3 has 13 amino acids. Looked up from germline, CDR1 is MNHNY and CDR2 is SVGAGI (reference sequence). CDR3 sequence reads: CASARLGMDTQYF. The CDR3 DNA is TGTGCCAGCGCTCGACTAGGAATGGATACGCAGTATTTT.

This chain uses TRBV7-9 with TRBJ2-5, with a weak D call TRBD2 (5 bases). With 2 bases removed from V and 4 bases from J, the gap between germline ends came to 17 bases. CDR3 length: 16 amino acids. Germline CDR1 reads SEHNR; CDR2 reads FQNEAQ (reference sequence). The CDR3 DNA sequence: TGTGCCAGCAGCTTACCATCTGGCAGCCGGGGAGAGACCCAGTACTTC. It specifies CASSLPSGSRGETQYF.

This clone was picked up one time. The CDR3 reads CASSEGLALAVKQETQYF. CDR3 DNA sequence: TGTGCCAGCAGTGAAGGTTTGGCACTAGCGGTAAAACAAGAGACCCAGTACTTC. The chain combines TRBV2 with TRBJ2-5, with TRBD2 matching 8 bases. V shed 1 base, J shed 2 bases, and the junction held 12 bases outside the gene matches. Germline loops: CDR1 SNHLY, CDR2 FYNNEI. The CDR3 totals 18 residues.

V is TRBV19 and J is TRBJ1-5, with D possibly matching TRBD1 (5 bases). Germline V gives CDR1 LNHDA, CDR2 SQIVND (reference sequence). The CDR3 has 16 residues. Trimming cost V 5 bases and J 0 bases, with 14 bases left between them. CDR3 amino acids: CASSPTGDYSNQPQHF. The CDR3 DNA reads TGTGCCAGTAGTCCAACAGGAGATTATAGCAATCAGCCCCAGCATTTT. The variable domain in full, with the rest retrieved from reference TRBV19 and TRBJ1-5, is DGGITQSPKYLFRKEGQNVTLSCEQNLNHDAMYWYRQDPGQGLRLIYYSQIVNDFQKGDIAEGYSVSREKKESFPLTVTSAQKNPTAFYLCASSPTGDYSNQPQHFGDGTRLSIL.

This clone has only one observation. This chain joins TRBV2 and TRBJ2-2, with 10 nucleotides matching TRBD2. The V gene's germline CDR1 is SNHLY and CDR2 FYNNEI. The length of the CDR3 is 15 residues. V lost 3 bases and J lost 13; bases outside the gene matches: 11. CDR3: CASSDPSGGQWRLFF. CDR3 sequence (DNA): TGTGCCAGCAGTGACCCTAGCGGGGGACAGTGGAGGCTGTTTTTT.

The chain carries TRBV4-1 and TRBJ2-3; D is possibly TRBD2 (5 bases). The ends were cut back, 1 base at V and 5 bases at J, with 7 bases in the middle. CDR1 is MGHRA and CDR2 is YSYEKL in the germline V gene. The CDR3 spans 13 residues. The CDR3 DNA reads TGCGCCAGCAGCCAAGTCGAGGGAGATACGCAGTATTTT. Protein sequence: CASSQVEGDTQYF.

This chain connects TRBV11-2 to TRBJ2-7; TRBD1 matches 8 bases. V was clipped by 7 bases and J by 4 bases; unmatched bases: 3. CDR3 length: 12 residues. Germline lookup yields CDR1 SGHAT and CDR2 FQNNGV. The CDR3 spells CASNGQGYEQYF. The CDR3, as DNA: TGTGCCAGCAATGGACAGGGATACGAGCAGTACTTC.

This clone was seen a few times. The V and J genes are TRBV7-2 and TRBJ2-7; perhaps TRBD2 as D (5 bases). The germline V gene has CDR1 SGHTA and CDR2 FQGNSA. Trimming left V 5 bases short and J 0 bases short, with 14 bases between. CDR3 length: 15 amino acids. In DNA, the CDR3 is TGTGCCAGCAGCCACACAGCGGATACCTCCTACGAGCAGTACTTC. Encoded protein: CASSHTADTSYEQYF.

This clone has only one observation. The chain recombines TRBV2 with TRBJ1-3; D perhaps matches TRBD1 (6 bases). Germline V gene sequence: CDR1 SNHLY, CDR2 FYNNEI. The ends were cut back, 6 bases at V and 0 bases at J, with 12 bases in the middle. The CDR3 is 15 residues long. The CDR3 DNA reads as TGTGCCAGCAGCCTAACAGGGCCCTCTGGAAACACCATATATTTT. Residues: CASSLTGPSGNTIYF.

This chain connects TRBV5-6 to TRBJ2-3; D is undetermined. The ends were cut back, 0 bases at V and 0 bases at J, with 5 bases in the middle. CDR3 length: 14 residues. Per the germline V gene, CDR1 is SGHDT and CDR2 is YYEEEE. CDR3 sequence reads: CASSLVVSTDTQYF. The CDR3 bases are TGTGCCAGCAGCTTGGTCGTCAGCACAGATACGCAGTATTTT. Drawing the rest from reference TRBV5-6 and TRBJ2-3, the complete variable domain is DAGVTQSPTHLIKTRGQQVTLRCSPKSGHDTVSWYQQALGQGPQFIFQYYEEEERQRGNFPDRFSGHQFPNYSSELNVNALLLGDSALYLCASSLVVSTDTQYFGPGTRLTVL.

The genes are TRBV10-3 and TRBJ2-7; D unresolved. The CDR3 length is 15 residues. CDR1 is ENHRY and CDR2 is SYGVKD in the germline V gene. V lost 6 bases and J 2 bases, leaving 17 bases between the germline ends. The CDR3: CAIRANSKTTYEQYF. CDR3 DNA sequence: TGTGCCATCAGAGCCAACAGCAAAACGACCTACGAGCAGTACTTC.

The chain carries TRBV7-9 and TRBJ2-2; possibly TRBD2 for D (6 bases). CDR1 SEHNR and CDR2 FQNEAQ come from the germline V gene (reference sequence). V gave up 7 bases and J gave up 1 base, with 16 bases separating them. The CDR3 spans 16 residues. The CDR3 nucleotides read TGTGCCAGCACACCCCGGGAGCTCGGGAACACCGGGGAGCTGTTTTTT. It translates to CASTPRELGNTGELFF.

This chain joins TRBV19 and TRBJ2-3; no firm D call. Trimming stripped 7 bases from V and 2 bases from J, with 10 bases between. CDR1 is LNHDA, CDR2 SQIVND, per germline (reference sequence). This CDR3 has 13 amino acids. As DNA, the CDR3 is TGTGCCAGTACGGTGTTCCACACAGATACGCAGTATTTT. It specifies CASTVFHTDTQYF.

J is TRBJ2-7 and V is TRBV18; the D is unclear. The V gene lost 2 bases and the J gene lost 9 bases, with 11 bases spanning the gap. CDR3 length: 12 amino acids. In germline, CDR1 is KGHSH, CDR2 LQKENI. The CDR3 DNA is TGTGCCAGCTCACCAGACGGCGCGGCGCAGTACTTC. Amino acids: CASSPDGAAQYF.

This clone was observed once. The V call is TRBV6-1, the J call TRBJ2-3; 11 bases fit TRBD2. CDR1 MNHNS and CDR2 SASEGT come from the germline V gene. V lost 2 bases to trimming and J lost 2 bases; unmatched junction nucleotides: 3. The length of the CDR3 is 16 residues. The CDR3 reads CASSETSGGYTDTQYF. DNA for the CDR3: TGTGCCAGCAGTGAAACTAGCGGGGGTTACACAGATACGCAGTATTTT.

The V call is TRBV30, the J call TRBJ2-5, with 8 nucleotides matching TRBD1. V shed 0 bases and J 5 bases; nucleotides not matched to a gene: 8. This CDR3 is 15 amino acids long. Germline CDR1 GTSNPN, CDR2 SVGIG (reference sequence). The CDR3 sequence: CAWSVRRGRRETQYF. The CDR3 DNA sequence: TGTGCCTGGAGTGTACGCAGGGGGCGCAGGGAGACCCAGTACTTC.